Presented here are 9 T cell receptor beta chains from one specimen sequenced in a study of T cell repertoires in aging, cancer and after chemotherapy. TCR beta rearrangements were amplified from peripheral blood genomic DNA. A mixed TRB-A/B primer pool amplified rearranged TRB by multiplex touch-down PCR. MiXCR was run by TCRdb on the multiplex PCR reads, yielding one entry per CDR3 protein. Of about 11,000 distinct CDR3 sequences listed, more than 35% were seen once; the top ten hold less than 8.5%. Sample: blood. All receptors come from a human donor in good health.

This chain connects TRBV4-3 to TRBJ2-7, with a tentative D call TRBD1 (6 bases). CDR3 length: 17 amino acids. V shed 1 base and J shed 7 bases, with 23 bases lying between them. Germline V lookup: CDR1 LGHNA, CDR2 YSLEER. The CDR3 spells CASSQVPVEGGPREQYF. DNA for the CDR3: TGCGCCAGCAGCCAAGTCCCCGTTGAAGGGGGACCCAGAGAGCAGTACTTC.

This clonotype was seen more than once but under ten times. J is TRBJ2-7 and V is TRBV5-6; perhaps TRBD1 as D (6 bases). The germline V gene encodes CDR1 SGHDT and CDR2 YYEEEE. V lost 3 bases and J lost 5, with 12 bases in between. CDR3 length: 13 amino acids. The CDR3 DNA sequence: TGTGCCAGCAGCTACAGGGCTACAAACGAGCAGTACTTC. Its translation: CASSYRATNEQYF.

The chain recombines TRBV7-2 with TRBJ2-5; TRBD1 is a possible D gene (6 bases). CDR1 is SGHTA and CDR2 is FQGNSA in the germline V gene. The CDR3 runs 15 residues. Trimming pared 1 base from V and 4 bases from J, leaving 13 bases between. The CDR3, as DNA: TGTGCCAGCAGCTTAGTTTGGGCCAGGGGAGAGACCCAGTACTTC. This encodes CASSLVWARGETQYF.

The sample holds a few counts of this clonotype. The V gene is TRBV7-2, the J gene TRBJ2-1; TRBD1 or TRBD2 may be the D gene (5 bases each). CDR1 is SGHTA and CDR2 is FQGNSA in the germline V gene. Trimming removed 4 bases from V and 2 bases from J, with 9 bases in between. CDR3 size: 14 residues. CDR3 coding DNA: TGTGCCAGCAGCTCCGGGACCCCCTACAATGAGCAGTTCTTC. Residues: CASSSGTPYNEQFF.

The CDR3 DNA sequence: TGTGCCAGCAGTCACCGGGACAGGGGCACAGATACGCAGTATTTT. This gives the protein CASSHRDRGTDTQYF. The chain couples TRBV6-5 to TRBJ2-3; 9 positions match TRBD1. After removal of 5 bases from V and 1 base from J, the junction contained 4 bases not matched to a gene. Per the germline V gene, CDR1 is MNHEY and CDR2 is SVGAGI. The CDR3 runs 15 residues.

This clonotype counts as medium-sized. This chain uses TRBV29-1 with TRBJ1-4; no clear D. The CDR3 length is 12 residues. Per germline, CDR1 SQVTM and CDR2 ANQGSEA. Trimming stripped 6 bases from V and 7 bases from J, with 12 bases between. The CDR3 DNA reads as TGCAGCGTCGCCACGCATCTTGAAAAACTGTTTTTT. This translates into CSVATHLEKLFF.

This clonotype has a handful of counts. This rearrangement joins TRBV19 to TRBJ2-4; a weak D match, TRBD1 (5 bases). The V and J ends lost 9 bases and 3 bases respectively, with 9 bases between them. CDR1 is LNHDA, CDR2 SQIVND, per germline (reference sequence). The CDR3 is 12 residues long. CDR3 amino acids: CASRVGKNIQYF. CDR3 DNA sequence: TGTGCCAGCAGGGTGGGCAAAAACATTCAGTACTTC.

The rearrangement links TRBV20-1 to TRBJ2-7; D is uncertain. The CDR3 consists of 13 residues. Per the germline V gene, CDR1 is DFQATT and CDR2 is SNEGSKA (reference sequence). The CDR3, as DNA: TGCAGGGTGAACGGCAGAAGCTCCTACGAGCAGTACTTC. This codes for CRVNGRSSYEQYF.

V is TRBV7-9 and J is TRBJ2-7; 10 nucleotides align to TRBD1. CDR1 is SEHNR, CDR2 FQNEAQ, per germline (reference sequence). Losses at the gene ends were 5 bases for V and 3 bases for J; bases not matched to a gene: 13. The CDR3 loop spans 17 amino acids. CDR3 DNA sequence: TGTGCCAGCAGCGGGAGGGGGCTCCGGGACAGGGGCTACGAGCAGTACTTC. Its protein is CASSGRGLRDRGYEQYF.